The rows below give T cell receptor beta chains drawn from one sample of a study of technical replicates of blood from a handful of donors. Measured with immunoSEQ multiplex PCR; TCRdb has only the in-frame clones, and not every one. The sample carries some 57,000 clones, roughly 89% recorded once. The source material was PBMCs. The receptors come from a human donor in good health. Some clones in this sample may be carry-over from other donors' samples. Both conserved end residues are part of each CDR3. A D gene is named only where the DNA matches it firmly. Rows give clone size only sometimes, using once, few, many, or a class for an expanded clone.

D gene	V gene	J gene	clone size	CDR3 DNA	CDR3 protein
NA	TRBV11-2	TRBJ1-1	NA	TGTGCCAGCAGCTTAGGCCCCCGGGAGGGCCGCGCTTTCTTT	CASSLGPREGRAFF
NA	TRBV5-4	TRBJ2-3	NA	TGTGCCAGCAGCAGGGGGTCCTATTCAGATACGCAGTATTTT	CASSRGSYSDTQYF
NA	TRBV7-2	TRBJ1-2	NA	TGTGCCAGCAGCTTAGTACAGGGCGGTCCCTATGGCTACACCTTC	CASSLVQGGPYGYTF
NA	TRBV11-2	TRBJ1-1	NA	TGTGCCAGCAGCTTAGATCTAAAAGGGGTCGGCACTGAAGCTTTCTTT	CASSLDLKGVGTEAFF
TRBD1	TRBV29-1	TRBJ1-5	once	TGCAGCGTTGCTACCGGGACAGGGCGAAATCAGCCCCAGCATTTT	CSVATGTGRNQPQHF
TRBD1	TRBV2	TRBJ2-1	NA	TGTGCCAGCACCCCGTTTGGGACAGGATCCAATGAGCAGTTCTTC	CASTPFGTGSNEQFF
NA	TRBV28	TRBJ1-1	NA	TGTGCCAGCAGTTTACAGAACACTGAAGCTTTCTTT	CASSLQNTEAFF
TRBD2	TRBV19	TRBJ2-3	NA	TGTGCCAGTAGTATTTTGACTAGCGGTATAGATACGCAGTATTTT	CASSILTSGIDTQYF
NA	TRBV19	TRBJ2-3	once	TGTGCCAGTAGTGGGCTGTACACAGATACGCAGTATTTT	CASSGLYTDTQYF
TRBD1	TRBV7-3	TRBJ1-1	NA	TGTGCCAGCAGCTTAAGGACAGGGCCGAACACTGAAGCTTTCTTT	CASSLRTGPNTEAFF
TRBD2	TRBV29-1	TRBJ2-3	NA	TGCAGCGCCCGCTCCTGGACTAGCGCTAGCACAGATACGCAGTATTTT	CSARSWTSASTDTQYF
TRBD2	TRBV5-6	TRBJ2-7	once	TGTGCCAGCAGGATTACTAGCGGGAGCCACGAGCAGTACTTC	CASRITSGSHEQYF
NA	TRBV5-8	TRBJ1-2	NA	TGTGCCAGCAGCTTGAGCGGACCTAACTATGGCTACACCTTC	CASSLSGPNYGYTF
NA	TRBV5-6	TRBJ2-6	once	TGTGCCAGCAGCTTGGCGGGTTCCTCTGGGGCCAACGTCCTGACTTTC	CASSLAGSSGANVLTF
TRBD1	TRBV19	TRBJ2-2	few	TGTGCCAGTAGTTCCGGGACAGGGCGTACCGGGGAGCTGTTTTTT	CASSSGTGRTGELFF
NA	TRBV7-2	TRBJ1-6	NA	TGTGCCAGCAGCTTAGGGGGGCTCGGTTCACCCCTCCACTTT	CASSLGGLGSPLHF
NA	TRBV2	TRBJ2-1	NA	TGTGCCAGCAGGGGGAGCAGCTCCTACAATGAGCAGTTCTTC	CASRGSSSYNEQFF